A selection of T cell receptor beta chains follows, all from one sample in a study of CD8+CD57+ T cells in acquired aplastic anemia. MiXCR, applied by TCRdb to the reads, yields one record per CDR3 protein. In the table there are about 220,000 distinct CDR3 sequences, about a third of which are singletons. The sequencing input was sorted CD4+, CD8+, or CD8+CD57+ T cells (not recorded which) from PBMCs. Receptors were obtained from a human donor in good health, serving as a control. Each CDR3 is given with its conserved first and last residue. D genes are given only for firm matches. The size of a clone is reported for some rows only, either as once, few or many, or as a class for expanded clones.

CSARVGPVNTEAFF,TGCAGTGCTAGAGTGGGTCCAGTGAACACTGAAGCTTTCTTT,-,TRBV20-1,many,TRBJ1-1
CATSRGLDTQYF,TGTGCCACTAGCCGCGGCCTAGATACGCAGTATTTT,-,TRBV15,-,TRBJ2-3
CASRKQGRFTEAFF,TGTGCCAGCCGCAAGCAGGGGCGGTTCACTGAAGCTTTCTTT,-,TRBV25-1,once,TRBJ1-1
CASSSTGPGQPQHF,TGTGCCAGCAGTTCAACAGGGCCGGGACAGCCCCAGCATTTT,-,TRBV6-5,few,TRBJ1-5
CAISRDTTIDTQYF,TGTGCCATCAGCCGGGACACCACTATAGATACGCAGTATTTT,-,TRBV10-3,-,TRBJ2-3
CASPRVGERTGELFF,TGCGCCAGCCCACGGGTCGGGGAACGCACCGGGGAGCTGTTCTTT,-,TRBV10-2,-,TRBJ2-2
CASSLTSGEYEQYF,TGTGCCAGCAGCCTTACTAGCGGGGAGTACGAGCAGTACTTC,TRBD2,TRBV7-6,few,TRBJ2-7
CAWSVGWGLGNTIYF,TGTGCCTGGAGTGTAGGGTGGGGGCTCGGAAACACCATATATTTT,-,TRBV30,-,TRBJ1-3
CASSQLGDTEAFF,TGTGCCAGCAGCCAACTGGGGGACACTGAAGCTTTCTTT,-,TRBV10-3,few,TRBJ1-1
CASSPGGSGGETQYF,TGTGCCAGCAGCCCCGGGGGTAGCGGGGGAGAGACCCAGTACTTC,TRBD2,TRBV7-6,many,TRBJ2-5
CSAERGQGFRYEQYF,TGCAGTGCGGAGCGGGGACAGGGGTTTCGGTACGAGCAGTACTTC,TRBD1,TRBV20-1,-,TRBJ2-7
CASSDDRGGRTGELFF,TGTGCCAGTAGTGACGACAGGGGAGGGAGGACCGGGGAGCTGTTTTTT,-,TRBV19,many,TRBJ2-2
CASSPSEDYGYTF,TGTGCCAGCTCACCCTCAGAGGACTATGGCTACACCTTC,-,TRBV18,few,TRBJ1-2
CSVQESYEQYF,TGCAGCGTTCAGGAGTCCTACGAGCAGTACTTC,-,TRBV29-1,-,TRBJ2-7
CATSRGRAGNSPLHF,TGTGCCACCAGCAGAGGCAGGGCGGGTAATTCACCCCTCCACTTT,-,TRBV15,many,TRBJ1-6
CASSQDPRAVKTQYF,TGTGCCAGCAGCCAAGATCCCCGGGCTGTAAAGACCCAGTACTTC,-,TRBV4-2,many,TRBJ2-5
CASSFGLFGEQYF,TGTGCCAGCAGTTTTGGCTTATTCGGGGAGCAGTACTTC,-,TRBV12-3/TRBV12-4,many,TRBJ2-7
CATSNLAGRELFF,TGTGCCACCAGCAACTTGGCGGGACGGGAGCTGTTTTTT,-,TRBV15,-,TRBJ2-2
CASSAGATSTDTQYF,TGTGCCAGCAGCGCCGGGGCGACTAGCACAGATACGCAGTATTTT,-,TRBV9,-,TRBJ2-3
CASSLEFGSPETQYF,TGTGCCAGCAGCTTAGAGTTCGGGTCCCCAGAGACCCAGTACTTC,-,TRBV11-2,-,TRBJ2-5